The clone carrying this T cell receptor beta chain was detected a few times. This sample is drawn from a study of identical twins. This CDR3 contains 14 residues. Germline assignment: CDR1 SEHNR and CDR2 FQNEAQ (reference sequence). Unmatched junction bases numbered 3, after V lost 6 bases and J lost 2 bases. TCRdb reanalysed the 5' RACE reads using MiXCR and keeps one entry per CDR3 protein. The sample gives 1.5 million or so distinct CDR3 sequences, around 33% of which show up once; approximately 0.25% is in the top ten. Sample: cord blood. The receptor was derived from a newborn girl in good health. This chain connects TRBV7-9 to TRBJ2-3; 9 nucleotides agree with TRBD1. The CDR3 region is CASRVQGATDTQYF. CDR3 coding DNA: TGTGCCAGCAGAGTACAGGGGGCCACAGATACGCAGTATTTT.